A selection of T cell receptor beta chains follows, all from one sample in a study of blood T cell repertoires in COVID-19. Here immunoSEQ multiplex PCR was the method, and the copy in TCRdb shows in-frame clones only, minus some. The sample consists of 200,000 to 300,000 clones, 83% of them appearing once. Material: PBMCs or T cells enriched from blood (not recorded which). These receptors came from a woman between 40 and 50 years old who had been exposed to COVID-19. CDR3s include the opening cysteine and the closing phenylalanine or tryptophan. A D gene is named only where the DNA matches it firmly. Size values are once, few and many counts, or a class for expanded clones, and some rows have none.

D	V	J	size	DNA	CDR3
TRBD2	TRBV3-1/TRBV3-2	TRBJ2-3	few	TGTGCCAGCAGCCAAGGGCTCGGGGCTAGCGGGGGGCCGACAGATACGCAGTATTTT	CASSQGLGASGGPTDTQYF
TRBD1	TRBV7-2	TRBJ1-2	NA	TGTGCCAGCAGCAGACCAGGGAGGGACAGGGTCGATGGCTACACCTTC	CASSRPGRDRVDGYTF
TRBD1	TRBV5-4	TRBJ2-3	NA	TGTGCCAGCAGCTTGGTGGGACAGGCCACAGATACGCAGTATTTT	CASSLVGQATDTQYF
TRBD1	TRBV19	TRBJ1-5	NA	TGTGCCAGTACCCCTGACAGGGGGCCACCTAGTCAGCCCCAGCATTTT	CASTPDRGPPSQPQHF
NA	TRBV2	TRBJ1-2	few	TGTGCCAGCAGCCGGGACACAAACTATGGCTACACCTTC	CASSRDTNYGYTF
TRBD2	TRBV3-1/TRBV3-2	TRBJ2-5	NA	TGTGCCAGCAGCCCCCGCGGGGGGGCAGGGGAGACCCAGTACTTC	CASSPRGGAGETQYF
TRBD1	TRBV29-1	TRBJ1-2	medium-sized	TGCAGCGTTGACGAGGGGGCTCCAGAGGGCTACACCTTC	CSVDEGAPEGYTF
NA	TRBV5-4	TRBJ2-2	few	TGTGCCAGCAGCTTGCTAGCTAGTCGCACCGGGGAGCTGTTTTTT	CASSLLASRTGELFF
TRBD1	TRBV9	TRBJ2-1	NA	TGTGCCAGCAGCGCACAGGGGGCGACGGGAAATAGAGATGAGCAGTTCTTC	CASSAQGATGNRDEQFF
TRBD2	TRBV27	TRBJ2-6	NA	TGTGCCAGCAGTTTTTATCCGGGACTAGCGGGGGGTGGGGCCAACGTCCTGACTTTC	CASSFYPGLAGGGANVLTF
NA	TRBV7-4	TRBJ1-1	NA	TGTGCCAGCAGCTCCCCGAGGTGGGTCCCAAGTCCCCGGAGATTCGCGAACACTGAAGCTTTCTTT	CASSSPRWVPSPRRFANTEAFF
TRBD2	TRBV12-5	TRBJ2-1	many	TGTGCTAGTGGTCCCGGACTAGCGGGGATACGAGAGCAGTTCTTC	CASGPGLAGIREQFF
NA	TRBV28	TRBJ1-2	NA	TGTGCCAGCAGTTCCCCGACAGGAGCTAACTATGGCTACACCTTC	CASSSPTGANYGYTF
NA	TRBV6-2/TRBV6-3	TRBJ1-2	NA	TGTGCCAGCAGTTTTAACAGATATGGCTACACCTTC	CASSFNRYGYTF
TRBD1	TRBV7-2	TRBJ1-1	NA	TGTGCCAGCAGCTTAATACAGGGGGCCACTGAAGCTTTCTTT	CASSLIQGATEAFF
TRBD2	TRBV24-1	TRBJ2-3	once	TGTGCCACCAGGGGCGGGAGAGACACAGATACGCAGTATTTT	CATRGGRDTDTQYF
TRBD1	TRBV11-1	TRBJ2-3	NA	TGTGCCAGCAGCTTAGATGGGACAGGGCGGAATACGCAGTATTTT	CASSLDGTGRNTQYF
TRBD2	TRBV11-1	TRBJ2-7	once	TGTGCCAGCAGCTTAAGCGGGGAACCCCTCGAGCAGTACTTC	CASSLSGEPLEQYF
NA	TRBV18	TRBJ2-7	NA	TGTGCCAGCTCACCGGAGGACCTGCCCTACGAGCAGTACTTC	CASSPEDLPYEQYF
TRBD1	TRBV9	TRBJ2-7	once	TGTGCCAGCAGCCTTGGACAGGGGGGGTACGAGCAGTACTTC	CASSLGQGGYEQYF
NA	TRBV24-1	TRBJ1-5	NA	TGTGCCACCCTAACTGGGGGTAGGGGGAATCTTAATCAGCCCCAGCATTTT	CATLTGGRGNLNQPQHF
TRBD2	TRBV11-3	TRBJ2-2	NA	TGTGCCAGCAGCCGGGGGGGCCCTGGAACCGGGGAGCTGTTTTTT	CASSRGGPGTGELFF
TRBD1	TRBV7-3	TRBJ1-2	once	TGTGCCAGCAGCTCCGGACAGGGGATGAGTGGCTACACCTTC	CASSSGQGMSGYTF
NA	TRBV19	TRBJ2-7	NA	TGTGCCAGTAGTATAATTTCGGGGGGCGACGAGCAGTACTTC	CASSIISGGDEQYF
NA	TRBV28	TRBJ2-1	few	TGTGCCAGCTCCGTGTCCTACAATGAGCAGTTCTTC	CASSVSYNEQFF
NA	TRBV7-9	TRBJ1-5	NA	TGTGCCAGCAGCTTTGATTCCGGAGGTAATCAGCCCCAGCATTTT	CASSFDSGGNQPQHF
TRBD2	TRBV11-1	TRBJ2-7	NA	TGTGCCAGCAGCCCCGGCGAGCGGGGGCGATCCTACGAGCAGTACTTC	CASSPGERGRSYEQYF
TRBD2	TRBV6-2/TRBV6-3	TRBJ2-5	NA	TGTGCCAGCAGTTATCTGGGGACTAGGGTAGGGGAGACCCAGTACTTC	CASSYLGTRVGETQYF
TRBD1	TRBV4-3	TRBJ1-6	NA	TGCGCCAGCAGCCAAGAACGAGTGTTAGGGACAGGGGATTCACCCCTCCACTTT	CASSQERVLGTGDSPLHF
TRBD2	TRBV7-2	TRBJ2-1	NA	TGTGCCAGCAGCAACAGCGGGGACTCCTACAATGAGCAGTTCTTC	CASSNSGDSYNEQFF
TRBD1	TRBV5-6	TRBJ2-7	many	TGTGCCAGCAGCTTAGGGACAGGGCTGTACGAGCAGTACTTC	CASSLGTGLYEQYF